The T cell receptor beta chain described here comes from a study of cytomegalovirus exposure and HLA in healthy donors. Trimming cost V 4 bases and J 1 base, with 5 bases left between them. The CDR3 length is 12 residues. CDR1 is WSHSY, CDR2 SAAADI, per germline. PCR used 60 Vbeta primers and 13 Jbeta primers. Assay: immunoSEQ multiplex PCR; the TCRdb copy retains only in-frame clones and omits some. The sample records about 130,000 clones, around 83% being singletons. Sample: PBMCs. V gene TRBV10-2 combines with J gene TRBJ2-7; TRBD2 might be the D (5 bases). The sequence was obtained from a woman in her thirties in good health and CMV-seropositive. The CDR3 region is CASSGTSYEQYF. The CDR3 DNA is TGCGCCAGCAGTGGGACTTCCTACGAGCAGTACTTC.